This TCR beta chain was obtained from a study of T cells in Graves' hyperthyroidism and ophthalmopathy. Study-level information: At initial diagnosis, before any treatment had begun, peripheral blood was obtained.

When ophthalmopathy did not progress within 18 months, Graves' hyperthyroidism was considered stable. Recently diagnosed hyperthyroidism of less than 2 months' duration affected patients aged 18 to 65. RNA transcripts were the template for amplifying TCR beta CDR3 regions. The HTBI primer set served for first-round RT-PCR of the TCR CDR3. TCRdb independently ran MiXCR on the multiplex PCR reads; one entry per CDR3 protein. Of 700,000 to 850,000 distinct CDR3 sequences detected, under 45% appear once; the ten largest clones hold roughly 31%. This clonotype was seen a handful of times. One junction end does not reproduce the germline sequence, and a read error may be involved. The CDR3 has 16 amino acids. Germline V gives CDR1 ENHRY, CDR2 SYGVKD.

The chain has TRBV10-3 and TRBJ1-2; D is ambiguous. Source material: blood. This clonotype was obtained from a woman aged 35 to 49 with Graves' hyperthyroidism. CDR3 in DNA: TGTGCCATCAGTGAGTCGATTTGGGCAAACCGCTATCGCTACACCTTC. The encoded protein is CAISESIWANRYRYTF.